The table lists the clone carrying this T cell receptor (beta chain) with a count of one. The data are from a study of T cell changes during pregnancy in multiple sclerosis. Germline values: CDR1 SGHAT, CDR2 FQDESV (reference sequence). CDR3 size: 19 residues. V lost 7 bases to trimming and J lost 1 base, with 28 bases between them. Assay used: immunoSEQ multiplex PCR; TCRdb lists only in-frame clones, some missing. The table includes 50,000 to 65,000 clones, 89% detected once. The material was peripheral blood, obtained after pregnancy. This receptor was identified in a female donor with multiple sclerosis, enrolled in a pregnancy study. The chain couples TRBV11-1 to TRBJ1-1; possible D gene TRBD1, 5 bases. The CDR3 coding sequence is TGTGCCAGCACCCCCAAGCTTGGGTGGCAGGGAAGGAGGAACACTGAAGCTTTCTTT. Protein sequence: CASTPKLGWQGRRNTEAFF.